This T cell receptor (beta chain) was found in a study of blood T cell repertoires in COVID-19. For the study at large: The samples span acute and convalescent COVID-19 from the United States, Italy and Spain. The cDNA or gDNA used as material had been derived from T cells, B-cell-depleted T cells, or PBMCs.

Original handling: For nucleated cells, counts were estimated from reference gene primer amplification. Assay used: immunoSEQ multiplex PCR; TCRdb lists only in-frame clones, some missing. V, J and clone size derive from that table, while D and trimming were established from the DNA sequence. Of about 73,000 clones in the sample, 65% to 85% are singletons; the top ten hold under 2%. This receptor was obtained from a woman aged 60-70 years with acute or convalescent COVID-19. The sequenced material came from peripheral blood.

Here the CDR3 DNA reads TGCGCCAACGGGATTACGGGTCAGATCAATAATTCACCCCTCCACTTT. Translated: CANGITGQINNSPLHF. The chain combines TRBV5-1 with TRBJ1-6; D gene uncertain. The germline CDR1 and CDR2 sequences are SGHRS and YFSETQ. Trimming left V 9 bases short and J 5 bases short, with 21 bases between. The CDR3 has 16 residues.